Presented here are 24 T cell receptor beta chains from one specimen sequenced in a study of T cells in Graves' hyperthyroidism and ophthalmopathy. Template material for amplifying TCR beta CDR3 regions consisted of RNA transcripts. When the TCR CDR3 underwent first-round RT-PCR, the HTBI primer set was used. One entry per CDR3 protein results from TCRdb running MiXCR on the multiplex PCR reads. The repertoire includes about 590,000 distinct CDR3 sequences, less than 20% of them detected once, and about 7% sits in the top ten. Sequencing was carried out using blood. These TCRs come from a woman in her twenties or thirties with Graves' hyperthyroidism.

This sequence joins TRBV12-3 or TRBV12-4 and TRBJ1-5; 7 bases align to TRBD1. Trimming removed 5 bases from V and 6 bases from J; junction bases left unmatched: 1. The CDR3 extends over 12 amino acids. CDR3: CASSTGVQPQHF. The CDR3 DNA reads as TGTGCCAGCAGTACAGGGGTTCAGCCCCAGCATTTT.

This clonotype was seen repeatedly, ten times or more. This sequence joins TRBV11-2 and TRBJ2-3; D is perhaps TRBD2 (7 bases). Trimming removed 3 bases from V and 1 base from J, with 14 bases in between. This CDR3 has 16 amino acids. Germline-derived CDR1 and CDR2 are SGHAT and FQNNGV. The CDR3 region has the DNA TGTGCCAGCAGCTTTTCGGGGGGCGAGGGCACAGATACGCAGTATTTT. Residues: CASSFSGGEGTDTQYF.

This clonotype was observed many times. CDR3 nucleotide sequence: TGTGCCAGCAGTACACTACCCCTCAGAGGGGCAGGGGGGGGAGATACGCAGTATTTT. Encoded protein: CASSTLPLRGAGGGDTQYF. This chain connects TRBV28 to TRBJ2-3; TRBD1 or TRBD2 may be the D gene (7 bases each). V was shortened by 5 bases and J by 5 bases, with 29 bases between the two germline ends. Looked up from germline, CDR1 is MDHEN and CDR2 is SYDVKM. This CDR3 is built from 19 residues.

This clonotype has ten or more counts. The chain employs TRBV2 and TRBJ2-5; D perhaps matches TRBD1 (5 bases). The length of the CDR3 is 12 residues. Trimming removed 6 bases at V and 3 bases at J, with 8 bases between. Germline values: CDR1 SNHLY, CDR2 FYNNEI. CDR3 nucleotides: TGTGCCAGCAGAGGGGAAAAAGAGACCCAGTACTTC. Protein product: CASRGEKETQYF. Supplemented by reference TRBV2 and TRBJ2-5, the full variable domain reads EPEVTQTPSHQVTQMGQEVILRCVPISNHLYFYWYRQILGQKVEFLVSFYNNEISEKSEIFDDQFSVERPDGSNFTLKIRSTKLEDSAMYFCASRGEKETQYFGPGTRLLVL.

In this sample, this clonotype turned up many times. This chain connects TRBV3-1 to TRBJ2-7; the D call may be TRBD1 or TRBD2 (5 bases each). The germline gives CDR1 LGHDT, CDR2 YNNKEL (reference sequence). This CDR3 is built from 13 residues. Deletions cut 8 bases from V and 7 bases from J, with 18 bases between. The CDR3 DNA reads as TGTGCCAGCCCGGGACCAGTGGTTGGGGAGCAGTACTTC. Protein sequence: CASPGPVVGEQYF.

The rearrangement uses TRBV6-2 or TRBV6-3 and TRBJ1-5; 7 bases agree with TRBD1. From germline, CDR1 is MNHEY and CDR2 SVGEGT. CDR3 length: 14 residues. V dropped 4 bases and J dropped 7; count of bases not matched to a gene: 7. CDR3 amino acids: CASSSNRGTQPQHF. CDR3 nucleotide sequence: TGTGCCAGCAGTTCGAACAGGGGTACCCAGCCCCAGCATTTT.

On this clonotype itself: At one boundary the junction diverges from the germline segment, which might be a read error. The chain links TRBV15 to TRBJ2-5; 7 nucleotides line up with TRBD2. This CDR3 has 14 amino acids. CDR1 is LNHNV and CDR2 is YYDKDF in the germline V gene (reference sequence). The CDR3 DNA reads as TGTACCACCACAAGCAGGACTAGTGGAGAGACCCAGTACTTC. Residues: CTTTSRTSGETQYF.

This clonotype was observed a handful of times. The junction departs from the called germline gene at one end, perhaps through a read error. The chain combines TRBV27 with TRBJ2-7; the match to TRBD1 covers 9 bases. This CDR3 comprises 16 residues. Germline CDR1 is MNHEY and CDR2 is SMNVEV (reference sequence). The CDR3 spells CVSSPAPGTGWYEQYF. DNA of the CDR3: TGTGTCAGCAGTCCCGCCCCAGGGACAGGGTGGTACGAGCAGTACTTC.

This clonotype was counted ten times or more. This chain connects TRBV5-1 to TRBJ1-1; TRBD1 is a possible D gene (6 bases). Germline V gives CDR1 SGHRS, CDR2 YFSETQ. The CDR3 consists of 14 residues. V was pared by 0 bases and J by 3 bases, with 9 bases between. Here the CDR3 reads CASSLDRADTEAFF. The CDR3 nucleotides read TGCGCCAGCAGCTTGGACAGGGCGGACACTGAAGCTTTCTTT.

This clonotype appeared many times. This chain links TRBV2 with TRBJ2-7; 11 positions match TRBD2. The J segment lost 5 bases and the V segment lost 6 bases, leaving 3 bases of the junction unmatched. This CDR3 has 13 residues. Germline-derived CDR1 and CDR2 are SNHLY and FYNNEI. The CDR3 DNA sequence: TGTGCCAGCAGGCTAGCGGGAGGCAACGAGCAGTACTTC. It encodes CASRLAGGNEQYF.

In this sample, this clonotype turned up many times. The V gene is TRBV20-1, the J gene TRBJ2-7; 11 nucleotides line up with TRBD1. V lost 6 bases, J lost 4 bases, and 11 bases stayed unmatched. The CDR3 has 15 amino acids. Germline V CDR1 and CDR2: DFQATT, SNEGSKA (reference sequence). CDR3 DNA sequence: TGCAGTGCAAACTCTCGGGACAGGGGGATGTACGAGCAGTACTTC. It codes for CSANSRDRGMYEQYF.

This clonotype occurred a few times. The chain joins TRBV27 to TRBJ1-2, with D possibly matching TRBD1 (5 bases). V shed 0 bases and J shed 7 bases, with 15 bases lying between them. The CDR3 extends over 15 amino acids. Germline CDR1 MNHEY, CDR2 SMNVEV (reference sequence). The chain's CDR3 is CASSLSPGRGPGYTF. For the CDR3, the DNA is TGTGCCAGCAGTTTATCCCCTGGGAGGGGACCTGGCTACACCTTC.

This clonotype was counted many times. The rearrangement uses TRBV11-2 and TRBJ2-2; D gene uncertain. Germline V gene data show CDR1 as SGHAT and CDR2 as FQNNGV. Trimming left V 1 base short and J 4 bases short, with 4 bases between. The CDR3 sequence is 13 residues long. CDR3 in DNA: TGTGCCAGCAGCTTAGCCTTCACCGGGGAGCTGTTTTTT. It translates to CASSLAFTGELFF. The variable domain in full, completed from reference TRBV11-2 and TRBJ2-2, reads EAGVAQSPRYKIIEKRQSVAFWCNPISGHATLYWYQQILGQGPKLLIQFQNNGVVDDSQLPKDRFSAERLKGVDSTLKIQPAKLEDSAVYLCASSLAFTGELFFGEGSRLTVL.

As for this clonotype: This may stem from a read error, because a much larger clone lies one nucleotide away. The V gene is TRBV7-3, the J gene TRBJ2-3; TRBD1 matches at 7 bases. V lost 4 bases, J lost 6 bases, and 10 bases stayed unmatched. Germline CDR1 reads SGHTA; CDR2 reads FQGTGA. This CDR3 region has 15 residues. CDR3 coding DNA: TGTGCCAGCAGCTCATGGGGACAGCCGGCCGATACGCAGTATTTT. It specifies CASSSWGQPADTQYF. The full variable domain, in which reference TRBV7-3 and TRBJ2-3 provide the parts outside the CDR3, is GAGVSQTPSNKVTEKGKYVELRCDPISGHTALYWYRQSLGQGPEFLIYFQGTGAADDSGLPNDRFFAVRPEGSVSTLKIQRTERGDSAVYLCASSSWGQPADTQYFGPGTRLTVL.

This clonotype was seen many times. The V gene is TRBV20-1, the J gene TRBJ2-3; unclear D gene. CDR1 DFQATT and CDR2 SNEGSKA come from the germline V gene (reference sequence). The CDR3 is 15 residues long. With 6 bases removed from V and 0 bases from J, the gap between germline ends came to 16 bases. The CDR3 is CSAPGIAASTDTQYF. For the CDR3, the DNA is TGCAGTGCCCCGGGTATTGCGGCTAGCACAGATACGCAGTATTTT.

This chain uses TRBV3-1 with TRBJ1-5; tentative D call: TRBD1 (5 bases). The CDR3 has 15 amino acids. Trimming cost V 0 bases and J 6 bases, with 12 bases left between them. Germline CDR1 and CDR2: LGHDT and YNNKEL (reference sequence). The CDR3 loop is CASSQEPGHGQPQHF. The DNA of the CDR3 is TGTGCCAGCAGCCAAGAACCAGGGCATGGTCAGCCCCAGCATTTT.

This clonotype was counted only a few times. The rearrangement joins TRBV24-1 to TRBJ1-5; a possible D gene is TRBD1 (6 bases). V lost 10 bases to trimming and J lost 10 bases, with 25 bases between them. CDR3 length: 15 amino acids. CDR1 and CDR2 from the germline V gene are KGHDR and SFDVKD. CDR3 DNA: TGTGCCACGTCTCATAACGGGGGGGGCCGGGAACCCCAGCATTTT. As protein: CATSHNGGGREPQHF.

This clonotype appeared many times. The gene calls are TRBV2 and TRBJ2-5; 8 nucleotides align to TRBD2. Germline trimming cut 4 bases from V and 5 bases from J; bases unmatched to any gene: 3. Germline values: CDR1 SNHLY, CDR2 FYNNEI. The CDR3 runs to 13 residues. The CDR3 DNA follows: TGTGCCAGCAGTGTGGGACTAGGGGAGACCCAGTACTTC. This translates into CASSVGLGETQYF. The variable domain in full, completed from reference TRBV2 and TRBJ2-5, reads EPEVTQTPSHQVTQMGQEVILRCVPISNHLYFYWYRQILGQKVEFLVSFYNNEISEKSEIFDDQFSVERPDGSNFTLKIRSTKLEDSAMYFCASSVGLGETQYFGPGTRLLVL.

The chain carries TRBV20-1 and TRBJ2-7, with a weak D call TRBD2 (5 bases). This CDR3 has 16 amino acids. Trimming left V 0 bases short and J 2 bases short, with 17 bases between. The germline V gene has CDR1 DFQATT and CDR2 SNEGSKA (reference sequence). The CDR3 nucleotides are TGCAGTGCTAGAGATCTTCGGGGTCCTTCCACCTACGAGCAGTACTTC. Protein product: CSARDLRGPSTYEQYF.

The table lists this clonotype with many counts. The V and J genes are TRBV6-5 and TRBJ1-4, with D possibly TRBD1 on 6 matching bases. The CDR3 runs 16 residues. V was shortened by 0 bases and J by 8 bases, with 16 bases between the two germline ends. Germline-derived CDR1 and CDR2 are MNHEY and SVGAGI. The CDR3 DNA follows: TGTGCCAGCAGTTACTCGAAAGGGGGAGCGTTAGAAAAACTGTTTTTT. Amino acids: CASSYSKGGALEKLFF.

This clonotype has only a few counts. The V gene is TRBV18, the J gene TRBJ2-3, with 11 bases lining up with TRBD2. V was clipped by 3 bases and J by 3 bases; unmatched bases: 8. The CDR3 loop spans 17 amino acids. CDR1 and CDR2 (germline): KGHSH, LQKENI. CDR3 loop: CASSPVTTSGTTDTQYF. The CDR3, as DNA: TGTGCCAGCTCACCCGTTACGACTAGCGGGACTACAGATACGCAGTATTTT.

This clonotype was found many times. The V gene is TRBV4-1, the J gene TRBJ2-6; no firm D call. The germline V gene encodes CDR1 MGHRA and CDR2 YSYEKL. The CDR3 consists of 14 residues. Trimming took off 9 bases at V and 4 bases at J, with 13 bases between the two ends. CDR3 DNA sequence: TGCGCCAGTGAGGCAGGTCTGGGGGCCAACGTCCTGACTTTC. Its protein is CASEAGLGANVLTF.

The V gene is TRBV19, the J gene TRBJ1-1; D gene uncertain. Deletions cut 10 bases from V and 2 bases from J, with 20 bases between. Germline V gene data show CDR1 as LNHDA and CDR2 as SQIVND (reference sequence). There are 15 residues in the CDR3. CDR3 sequence: CATGGPTSGNTEAFF. The CDR3, as DNA: TGTGCCACGGGAGGGCCTACCTCTGGAAACACTGAAGCTTTCTTT.

In its sample, this clonotype was seen a few times. The chain carries TRBV2 and TRBJ2-1; possible D gene TRBD2, 6 bases. This CDR3 comprises 12 residues. Germline values: CDR1 SNHLY, CDR2 FYNNEI. V gave up 1 base and J gave up 9 bases, with 7 bases separating them. CDR3 sequence: CASSEGGGEQFF. Here the CDR3 DNA reads TGTGCCAGCAGTGAAGGGGGAGGTGAGCAGTTCTTC.